These T cell receptor beta chains were read from a single sample in a study of blood T cells in healthy people across ages. TCRdb processed the 5' RACE reads anew with MiXCR; each CDR3 protein has one entry. The data show about 650,000 distinct CDR3 sequences, approximately 29% seen once. The sequenced sample was blood. The receptors were sampled from a woman older than 75 in good health. Each CDR3 is given with its conserved first and last residue. The order of the fields is clone size, J gene, D gene, V gene, CDR3 protein, CDR3 DNA. The D gene is left open where the match is weak. Clone size is stated in some rows and not others, as once, few, many or a class when expanded.

size: many
J: TRBJ2-5
D: NA
V: TRBV3-1
CDR3: CASSSTLLQETQYF
DNA: TGTGCCAGCAGCTCGACCCTGCTCCAAGAGACCCAGTACTTC

size: few
J: TRBJ2-2
D: NA
V: TRBV27
CDR3: CASSPLGTGELFF
DNA: TGTGCCAGCAGTCCATTAGGTACCGGGGAGCTGTTTTTT

size: many
J: TRBJ1-2
D: TRBD1
V: TRBV20-1
CDR3: CSATGTEGYYGYTF
DNA: TGCAGTGCTACCGGGACAGAGGGTTACTATGGCTACACCTTC

size: few
J: TRBJ2-7
D: TRBD1
V: TRBV29-1
CDR3: CSVEPYGTGDYEQYF
DNA: TGCAGCGTTGAGCCTTATGGGACAGGGGACTACGAGCAGTACTTC

size: NA
J: TRBJ1-4
D: NA
V: TRBV20-1
CDR3: CSARPRVGGKLFF
DNA: TGCAGTGCTCGACCCAGGGTGGGCGGAAAACTGTTTTTT

size: many
J: TRBJ2-4
D: TRBD1
V: TRBV20-1
CDR3: CSAAGTGDQYF
DNA: TGCAGTGCTGCCGGGACAGGGGATCAGTACTTC

size: NA
J: TRBJ2-7
D: TRBD2
V: TRBV6-6
CDR3: CASSPQPRLAGGSEQYF
DNA: TGTGCCAGCAGTCCCCAACCGCGACTAGCGGGGGGGAGTGAGCAGTACTTC

size: many
J: TRBJ2-7
D: NA
V: TRBV28
CDR3: CAIEDSSYEQYF
DNA: TGTGCCATCGAGGACAGCTCCTACGAGCAGTACTTC

size: NA
J: TRBJ1-1
D: NA
V: TRBV7-3
CDR3: CASSLETDTEAFF
DNA: TGTGCCAGCAGCTTAGAGACGGACACTGAAGCTTTCTTT

size: many
J: TRBJ2-1
D: TRBD2
V: TRBV12-3/TRBV12-4
CDR3: CASSLGGGERNEQFF
DNA: TGTGCCAGCAGTTTAGGCGGGGGGGAGAGGAATGAGCAGTTCTTC

size: many
J: TRBJ2-6
D: TRBD1
V: TRBV5-1
CDR3: CASSLGTGGGGANVLTF
DNA: TGCGCCAGCAGCTTGGGTACAGGGGGCGGAGGGGCCAACGTCCTGACTTTC

size: many
J: TRBJ2-3
D: TRBD1
V: TRBV4-2
CDR3: CASSHNRGYTDTQYF
DNA: TGTGCCAGCAGCCATAACAGGGGGTACACAGATACGCAGTATTTT

size: many
J: TRBJ2-7
D: NA
V: TRBV5-1
CDR3: CASSLSGARNEQYF
DNA: TGCGCCAGCAGCTTGAGTGGCGCTCGGAACGAGCAGTACTTC

size: NA
J: TRBJ2-7
D: TRBD1
V: TRBV12-3/TRBV12-4
CDR3: CASNIDRAGYEQYF
DNA: TGTGCCAGCAACATAGACAGGGCGGGCTACGAGCAGTACTTC

size: few
J: TRBJ2-3
D: NA
V: TRBV28
CDR3: CASRLRAPTGDTQYF
DNA: TGTGCCAGCAGGCTTCGGGCCCCTACCGGAGATACGCAGTATTTT

size: many
J: TRBJ1-6
D: NA
V: TRBV7-2
CDR3: CASSLVAENSPLHF
DNA: TGTGCCAGCAGCTTAGTGGCGGAAAATTCACCCCTCCACTTT

size: many
J: TRBJ2-5
D: NA
V: TRBV3-1
CDR3: CASTLYGGQGETQYF
DNA: TGTGCCAGCACTCTTTACGGGGGGCAGGGAGAGACCCAGTACTTC

size: many
J: TRBJ2-5
D: NA
V: TRBV7-3
CDR3: CASSLGVAGEFETQYF
DNA: TGTGCCAGCAGCCTCGGGGTGGCAGGGGAATTCGAGACCCAGTACTTC

size: NA
J: TRBJ2-7
D: TRBD2
V: TRBV10-3
CDR3: CAISDPSGTYEQYF
DNA: TGTGCCATCAGTGACCCTAGCGGTACCTACGAGCAGTACTTC

size: NA
J: TRBJ2-1
D: NA
V: TRBV5-4
CDR3: CASSLAGFYNEQFF
DNA: TGTGCCAGCAGCTTGGCCGGCTTCTACAATGAGCAGTTCTTC

size: many
J: TRBJ2-7
D: NA
V: TRBV25-1
CDR3: CASSALGLMGYEQYF
DNA: TGTGCCAGCAGTGCCTTAGGACTGATGGGTTACGAGCAGTACTTC

size: NA
J: TRBJ2-3
D: TRBD1
V: TRBV5-1
CDR3: CASSSRQGSSDTQYF
DNA: TGCGCCAGCAGCTCACGACAGGGGAGTTCAGATACGCAGTATTTT

size: many
J: TRBJ2-5
D: NA
V: TRBV20-1
CDR3: CSARAKWEQYF
DNA: TGCAGTGCTAGAGCTAAATGGGAGCAGTACTTC

size: NA
J: TRBJ1-5
D: NA
V: TRBV28
CDR3: CASSLTLERPPQHF
DNA: TGTGCCAGCAGTTTAACATTGGAACGCCCACCCCAGCATTTT

size: NA
J: TRBJ1-2
D: NA
V: TRBV20-1
CDR3: CSALPMGVGSYGCTF
DNA: NA

size: once
J: TRBJ1-1
D: NA
V: TRBV5-1
CDR3: CASSCTGSNTEAFF
DNA: TGCGCCAGCAGCTGTACAGGGTCGAACACTGAAGCTTTCTTT

size: few
J: TRBJ2-2
D: NA
V: TRBV9
CDR3: CASSVGSTGELFF
DNA: TGTGCCAGCAGCGTGGGCAGCACCGGGGAGCTGTTTTTT

size: many
J: TRBJ2-5
D: NA
V: TRBV2
CDR3: CASGLQETQYF
DNA: TGTGCCAGCGGCCTACAAGAGACCCAGTACTTC

size: NA
J: TRBJ2-3
D: NA
V: TRBV2
CDR3: CASSLERGPSTDTQYF
DNA: TGTGCCAGCAGCTTAGAACGCGGTCCCAGCACAGATACGCAGTATTTT

size: NA
J: TRBJ2-3
D: TRBD2
V: TRBV5-1
CDR3: CASSQSTGGRRSTDTQYF
DNA: TGCGCCAGCAGCCAATCGACGGGAGGTCGAAGAAGCACAGATACGCAGTATTTT

size: many
J: TRBJ2-7
D: NA
V: TRBV5-1
CDR3: CASSLTGQGNYEQYF
DNA: TGCGCCAGCAGCCTTACAGGTCAGGGTAACTACGAGCAGTACTTC

size: many
J: TRBJ2-7
D: TRBD2
V: TRBV28
CDR3: CASSLGTSGGDEQYF
DNA: TGTGCCAGCAGCTTGGGGACTAGCGGGGGCGACGAGCAGTACTTC

size: NA
J: TRBJ2-3
D: TRBD2
V: TRBV12-3/TRBV12-4
CDR3: CASSLLAESDVEYF
DNA: TGTGCCAGCAGTTTACTAGCGGAGTCAGATGTGGAGTATTTT

size: many
J: TRBJ2-3
D: TRBD2
V: TRBV3-1
CDR3: CASSQDRLARSTDTQYF
DNA: TGTGCCAGCAGCCAAGACCGACTAGCGCGTAGCACAGATACGCAGTATTTT

size: NA
J: TRBJ1-1
D: NA
V: TRBV20-1
CDR3: CSAPGALNTEAFF
DNA: TGCAGTGCCCCAGGCGCCCTGAACACTGAAGCTTTCTTT

size: NA
J: TRBJ1-2
D: TRBD1
V: TRBV5-5
CDR3: CASRQQGSSYGYTF
DNA: TGTGCCAGCAGACAACAGGGGTCTAGCTATGGCTACACCTTC

size: many
J: TRBJ1-6
D: NA
V: TRBV5-1
CDR3: CASRPGTHNSPLHF
DNA: TGCGCCAGCAGGCCCGGGACCCATAATTCACCCCTCCACTTT

size: few
J: TRBJ1-5
D: NA
V: TRBV7-2
CDR3: CASSARLGKSNQPQHF
DNA: TGTGCCAGCAGCGCCCGGTTGGGAAAGAGCAATCAGCCCCAGCATTTT

size: many
J: TRBJ2-7
D: NA
V: TRBV30
CDR3: CAWSVLGDKQYF
DNA: TGTGCCTGGAGTGTACTAGGGGATAAGCAGTACTTC

size: few
J: TRBJ2-7
D: NA
V: TRBV3-1
CDR3: CASSQDLWYEQYF
DNA: TGTGCCAGCAGCCAAGATCTTTGGTACGAGCAGTACTTC

size: NA
J: TRBJ2-3
D: NA
V: TRBV4-3
CDR3: CANSQDLADTQYF
DNA: TGCGCCAACAGCCAAGATCTAGCGGATACGCAGTATTTT

size: NA
J: TRBJ2-1
D: TRBD1
V: TRBV20-1
CDR3: CSARLGTARIGYNEQFF
DNA: TGCAGTGCTAGATTAGGGACAGCCCGAATAGGCTACAATGAGCAGTTCTTC

size: NA
J: TRBJ2-3
D: TRBD2
V: TRBV6-2/TRBV6-3
CDR3: CASSYPLAGGLTDTQYF
DNA: TGTGCCAGCAGTTACCCTCTAGCGGGGGGGCTCACAGATACGCAGTATTTT

size: NA
J: TRBJ1-1
D: NA
V: TRBV5-1
CDR3: CASSLESGLRNTEAFF
DNA: TGCGCCAGCAGCTTGGAGTCAGGGCTGAGGAACACTGAAGCTTTCTTT